The sequence of this TCR beta chain was determined in a study of a mutant IDH1 vaccine in newly diagnosed glioma. Overall study: It was radiotherapy, temozolomide, or both that patients received previously, with most receiving both.

Time point described: baseline, week 1 (first vaccination visit). The treatment here: pre-vaccination baseline after standard-of-care therapy. Germline assignment: CDR1 GTSNPN and CDR2 SVGIG (reference sequence). The CDR3 length is 14 residues. Trimming stripped 3 bases from V and 1 base from J, with 7 bases between. The table came from immunoSEQ multiplex PCR; TCRdb's copy has only in-frame clones and leaves some out. The table has tens of thousands of clones, roughly 80% seen once. The rearrangement links TRBV30 to TRBJ2-6; D may be TRBD1 (6 bases). Material: PBMCs, obtained from a glioma patient treated with radiotherapy, temozolomide or both. The TCR sequence derives from a man aged 18 to 35 with glioma. The CDR3 sequence: CAWSTGSGANVLTF. CDR3 nucleotide sequence: TGTGCCTGGAGCACAGGGTCTGGGGCCAACGTCCTGACTTTC.